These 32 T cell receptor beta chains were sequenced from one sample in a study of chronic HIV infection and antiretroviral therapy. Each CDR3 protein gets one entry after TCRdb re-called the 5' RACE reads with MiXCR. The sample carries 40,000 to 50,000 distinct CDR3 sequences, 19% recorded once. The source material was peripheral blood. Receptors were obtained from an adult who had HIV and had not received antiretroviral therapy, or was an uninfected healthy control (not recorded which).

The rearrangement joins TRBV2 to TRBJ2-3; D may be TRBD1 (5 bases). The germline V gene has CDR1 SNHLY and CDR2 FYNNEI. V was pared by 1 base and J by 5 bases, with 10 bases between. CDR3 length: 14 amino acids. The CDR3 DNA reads TGTGCCAGCAGTGAAGAGGGGATTATAGATACGCAGTATTTT. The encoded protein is CASSEEGIIDTQYF. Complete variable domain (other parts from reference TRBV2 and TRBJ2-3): EPEVTQTPSHQVTQMGQEVILRCVPISNHLYFYWYRQILGQKVEFLVSFYNNEISEKSEIFDDQFSVERPDGSNFTLKIRSTKLEDSAMYFCASSEEGIIDTQYFGPGTRLTVL.

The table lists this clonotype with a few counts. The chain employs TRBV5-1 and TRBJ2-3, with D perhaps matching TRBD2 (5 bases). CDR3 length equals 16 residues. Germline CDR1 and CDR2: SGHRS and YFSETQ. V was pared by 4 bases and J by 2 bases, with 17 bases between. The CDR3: CASSTGSGGATDTQYF. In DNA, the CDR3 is TGCGCCAGCAGCACGGGATCTGGTGGAGCCACAGATACGCAGTATTTT.

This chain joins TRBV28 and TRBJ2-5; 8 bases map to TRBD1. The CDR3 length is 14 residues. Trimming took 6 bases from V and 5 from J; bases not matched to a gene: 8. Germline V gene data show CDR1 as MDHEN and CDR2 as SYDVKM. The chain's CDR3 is CASSPRQGLETQYF. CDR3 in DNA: TGTGCCAGCAGCCCAAGACAGGGGCTGGAGACCCAGTACTTC.

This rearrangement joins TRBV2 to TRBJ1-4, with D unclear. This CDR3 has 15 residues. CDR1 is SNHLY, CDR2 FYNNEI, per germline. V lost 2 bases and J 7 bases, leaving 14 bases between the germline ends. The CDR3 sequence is CASSERFLGGEKLFF. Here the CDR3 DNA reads TGTGCCAGCAGTGAAAGGTTCCTAGGTGGTGAAAAACTGTTTTTT.

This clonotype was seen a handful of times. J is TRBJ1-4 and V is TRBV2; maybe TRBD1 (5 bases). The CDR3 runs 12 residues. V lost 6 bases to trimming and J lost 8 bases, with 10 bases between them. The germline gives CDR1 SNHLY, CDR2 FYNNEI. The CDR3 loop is CASRGTHEKLFF. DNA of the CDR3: TGTGCCAGCAGGGGGACTCACGAAAAACTGTTTTTT.

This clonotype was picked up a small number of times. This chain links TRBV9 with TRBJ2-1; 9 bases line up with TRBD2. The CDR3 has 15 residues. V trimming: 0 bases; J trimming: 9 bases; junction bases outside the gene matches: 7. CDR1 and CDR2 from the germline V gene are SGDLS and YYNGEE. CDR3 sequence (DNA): TGTGCCAGCAGCGTAGCGGCGGGAGGGCCGGGTGAGCAGTTCTTC. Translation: CASSVAAGGPGEQFF.

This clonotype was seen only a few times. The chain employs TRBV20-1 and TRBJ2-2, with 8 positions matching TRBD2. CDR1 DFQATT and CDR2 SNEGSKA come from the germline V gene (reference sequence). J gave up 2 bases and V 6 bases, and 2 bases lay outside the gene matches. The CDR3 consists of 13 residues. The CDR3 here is CSAIAGNTGELFF. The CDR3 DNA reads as TGCAGTGCCATAGCGGGAAACACCGGGGAGCTGTTTTTT.

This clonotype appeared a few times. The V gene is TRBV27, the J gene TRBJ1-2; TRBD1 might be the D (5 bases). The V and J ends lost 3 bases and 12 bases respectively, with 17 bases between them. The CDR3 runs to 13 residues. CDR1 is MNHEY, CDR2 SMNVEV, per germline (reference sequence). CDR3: CASSLTGVEGDTF. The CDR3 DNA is TGTGCCAGCAGTTTGACGGGCGTCGAAGGGGACACCTTC.

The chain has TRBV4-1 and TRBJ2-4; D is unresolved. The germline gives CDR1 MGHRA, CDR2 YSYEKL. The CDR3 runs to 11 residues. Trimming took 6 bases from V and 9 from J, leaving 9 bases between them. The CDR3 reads CASSHRRIQYF. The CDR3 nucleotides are TGCGCCAGCAGTCACCGACGCATTCAGTACTTC.

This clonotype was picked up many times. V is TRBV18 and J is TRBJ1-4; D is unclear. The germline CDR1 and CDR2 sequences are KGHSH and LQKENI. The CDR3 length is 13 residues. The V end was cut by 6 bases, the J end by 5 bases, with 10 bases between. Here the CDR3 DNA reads TGTGCCAGCTCCCGCGGACTAAATGAAAAACTGTTTTTT. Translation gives CASSRGLNEKLFF. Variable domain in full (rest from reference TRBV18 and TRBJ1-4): NAGVMQNPRHLVRRRGQEARLRCSPMKGHSHVYWYRQLPEEGLKFMVYLQKENIIDESGMPKERFSAEFPKEGPSILRIQQVVRGDSAAYFCASSRGLNEKLFFGSGTQLSVL.

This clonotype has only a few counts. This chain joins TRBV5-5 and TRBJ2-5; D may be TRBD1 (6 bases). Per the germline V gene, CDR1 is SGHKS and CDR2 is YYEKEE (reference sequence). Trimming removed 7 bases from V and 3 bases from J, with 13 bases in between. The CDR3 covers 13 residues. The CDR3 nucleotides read TGTGCCAGCGCAGGGGCCCGAGAAGAGACCCAGTACTTC. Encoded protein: CASAGAREETQYF. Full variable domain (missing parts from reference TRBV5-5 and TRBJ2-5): DAGVTQSPTHLIKTRGQQVTLRCSPISGHKSVSWYQQVLGQGPQFIFQYYEKEERGRGNFPDRFSARQFPNYSSELNVNALLLGDSALYLCASAGAREETQYFGPGTRLLVL.

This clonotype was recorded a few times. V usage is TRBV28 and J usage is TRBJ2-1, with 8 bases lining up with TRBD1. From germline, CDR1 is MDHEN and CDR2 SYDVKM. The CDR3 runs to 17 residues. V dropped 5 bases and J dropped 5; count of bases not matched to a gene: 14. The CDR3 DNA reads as TGTGCCAGCAGTCCCTTTGGAGGGACAGGCAGGAACAATGAGCAGTTCTTC. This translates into CASSPFGGTGRNNEQFF.

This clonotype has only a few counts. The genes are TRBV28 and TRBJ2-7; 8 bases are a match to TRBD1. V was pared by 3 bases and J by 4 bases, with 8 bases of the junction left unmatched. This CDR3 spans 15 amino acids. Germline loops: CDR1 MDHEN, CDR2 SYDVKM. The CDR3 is CASSLPSGQVYEQYF. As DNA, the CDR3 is TGTGCCAGCAGTTTGCCGTCGGGACAGGTTTACGAGCAGTACTTC. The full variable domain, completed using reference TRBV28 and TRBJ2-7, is DVKVTQSSRYLVKRTGEKVFLECVQDMDHENMFWYRQDPGLGLRLIYFSYDVKMKEKGDIPEGYSVSREKKERFSLILESASTNQTSMYLCASSLPSGQVYEQYFGPGTRLTVT.

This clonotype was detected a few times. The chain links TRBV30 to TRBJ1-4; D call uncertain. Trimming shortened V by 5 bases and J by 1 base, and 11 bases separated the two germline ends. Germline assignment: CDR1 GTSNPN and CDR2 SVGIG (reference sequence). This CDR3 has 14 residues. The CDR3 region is CAWGRRLTNEKLFF. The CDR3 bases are TGTGCCTGGGGAAGACGGCTAACTAATGAAAAACTGTTTTTT.

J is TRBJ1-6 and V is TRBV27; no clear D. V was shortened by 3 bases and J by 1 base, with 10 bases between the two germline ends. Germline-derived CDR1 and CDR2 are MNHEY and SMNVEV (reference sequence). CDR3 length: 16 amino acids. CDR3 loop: CASSFLIGSYNSPLHF. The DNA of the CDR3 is TGTGCCAGCAGTTTCCTTATCGGGTCCTATAATTCACCCCTCCACTTT.

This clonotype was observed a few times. CDR3 DNA: TGTGCCAGCAGCGACAGGGGGTCCTACGAGCAGTACTTC. Protein product: CASSDRGSYEQYF. The V and J genes are TRBV2 and TRBJ2-7; 9 nucleotides agree with TRBD1. J was trimmed by 1 base and V by 6 bases; bases with no gene match: 1. CDR3 length: 13 amino acids. CDR1 is SNHLY and CDR2 is FYNNEI in the germline V gene.

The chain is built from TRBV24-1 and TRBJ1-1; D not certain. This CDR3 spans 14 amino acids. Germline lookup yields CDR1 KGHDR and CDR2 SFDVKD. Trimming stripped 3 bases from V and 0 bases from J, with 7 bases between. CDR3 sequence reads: CATSDGPMNTEAFF. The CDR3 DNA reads TGTGCCACCAGTGATGGACCGATGAACACTGAAGCTTTCTTT.

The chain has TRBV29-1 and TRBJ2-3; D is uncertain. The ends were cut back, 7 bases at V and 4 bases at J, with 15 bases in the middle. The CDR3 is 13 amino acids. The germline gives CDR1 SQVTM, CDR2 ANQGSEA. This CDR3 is CSANKGHADTQYF. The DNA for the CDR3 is TGCAGCGCAAACAAGGGCCATGCAGATACGCAGTATTTT.

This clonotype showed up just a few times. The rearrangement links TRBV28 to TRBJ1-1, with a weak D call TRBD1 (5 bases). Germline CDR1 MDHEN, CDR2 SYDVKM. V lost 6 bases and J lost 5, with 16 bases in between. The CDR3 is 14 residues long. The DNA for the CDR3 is TGTGCCAGCAGCACTCCGGGACGTGGTACTGAAGCTTTCTTT. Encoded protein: CASSTPGRGTEAFF. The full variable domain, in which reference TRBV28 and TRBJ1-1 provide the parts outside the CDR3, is DVKVTQSSRYLVKRTGEKVFLECVQDMDHENMFWYRQDPGLGLRLIYFSYDVKMKEKGDIPEGYSVSREKKERFSLILESASTNQTSMYLCASSTPGRGTEAFFGQGTRLTVV.

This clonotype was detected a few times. DNA for the CDR3: TGTGCCAGCAGTTTTGTCTACGAGCAGTACTTC. Its protein is CASSFVYEQYF. The rearrangement joins TRBV28 to TRBJ2-7; D call uncertain. Per the germline V gene, CDR1 is MDHEN and CDR2 is SYDVKM. The CDR3 is 11 amino acids. Between the trimmed V and J ends, which lost 3 bases and 3 bases, there was a span of 3 bases.

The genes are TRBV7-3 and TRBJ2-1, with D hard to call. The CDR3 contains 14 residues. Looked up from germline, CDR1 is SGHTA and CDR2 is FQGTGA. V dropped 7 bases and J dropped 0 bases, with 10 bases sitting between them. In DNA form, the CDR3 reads TGTGCCAGCAAACGTTTACCCTCCTACAATGAGCAGTTCTTC. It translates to CASKRLPSYNEQFF. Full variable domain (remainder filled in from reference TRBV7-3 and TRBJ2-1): GAGVSQTPSNKVTEKGKYVELRCDPISGHTALYWYRQSLGQGPEFLIYFQGTGAADDSGLPNDRFFAVRPEGSVSTLKIQRTERGDSAVYLCASKRLPSYNEQFFGPGTRLTVL.

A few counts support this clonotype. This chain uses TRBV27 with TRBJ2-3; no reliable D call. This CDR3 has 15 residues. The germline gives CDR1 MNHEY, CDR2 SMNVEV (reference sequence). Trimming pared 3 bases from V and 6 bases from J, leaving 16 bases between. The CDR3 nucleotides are TGTGCCAGCAGTTTGGGGTGGTCGGTGTTTGATACGCAGTATTTT. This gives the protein CASSLGWSVFDTQYF.

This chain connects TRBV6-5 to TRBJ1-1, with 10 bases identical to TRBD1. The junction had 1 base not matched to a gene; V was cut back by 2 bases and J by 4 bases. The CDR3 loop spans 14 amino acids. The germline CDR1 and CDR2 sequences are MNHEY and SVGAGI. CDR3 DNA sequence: TGTGCCAGCAGTTACGACAGGGGGCTCACTGAAGCTTTCTTT. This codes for CASSYDRGLTEAFF.

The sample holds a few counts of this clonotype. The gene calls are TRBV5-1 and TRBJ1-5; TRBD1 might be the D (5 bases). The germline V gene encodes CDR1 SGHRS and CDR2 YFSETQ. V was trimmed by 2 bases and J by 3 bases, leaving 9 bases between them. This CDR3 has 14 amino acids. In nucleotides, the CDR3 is TGCGCCAGCAGCTTTGGGGGACTCAATCAGCCCCAGCATTTT. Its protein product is CASSFGGLNQPQHF.

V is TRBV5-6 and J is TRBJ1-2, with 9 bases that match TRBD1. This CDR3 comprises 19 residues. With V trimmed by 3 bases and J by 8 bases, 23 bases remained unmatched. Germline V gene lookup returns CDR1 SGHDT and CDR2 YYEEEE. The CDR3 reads CASSSSYRTGEGPAGGYTF. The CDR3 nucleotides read TGTGCCAGCAGCTCATCTTACAGGACAGGGGAGGGTCCGGCCGGCGGCTACACCTTC.

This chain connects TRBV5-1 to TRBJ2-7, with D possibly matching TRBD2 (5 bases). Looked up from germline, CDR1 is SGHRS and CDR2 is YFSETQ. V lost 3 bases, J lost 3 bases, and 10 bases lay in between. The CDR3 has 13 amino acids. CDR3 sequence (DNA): TGCGCCAGCAGCTCGGGAACGGGCTACGAGCAGTACTTC. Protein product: CASSSGTGYEQYF.

CDR3 in amino acids: CSVSLAGVGSSYNEQFF. The CDR3 coding sequence is TGCAGCGTTTCCCTAGCGGGAGTCGGGAGCTCCTACAATGAGCAGTTCTTC. The rearrangement uses TRBV29-1 and TRBJ2-1; 10 bases map to TRBD2. The CDR3 runs to 17 residues. Per the germline V gene, CDR1 is SQVTM and CDR2 is ANQGSEA. V was clipped by 5 bases and J by 0 bases; unmatched bases: 10.

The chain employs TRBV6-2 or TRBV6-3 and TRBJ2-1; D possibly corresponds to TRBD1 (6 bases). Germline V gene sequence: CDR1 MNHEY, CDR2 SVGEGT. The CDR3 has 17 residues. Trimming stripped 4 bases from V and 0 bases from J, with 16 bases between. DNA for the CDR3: TGTGCCAGCAGTTTTCAGGGGATCACAGACTCCTACAATGAGCAGTTCTTC. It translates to CASSFQGITDSYNEQFF.

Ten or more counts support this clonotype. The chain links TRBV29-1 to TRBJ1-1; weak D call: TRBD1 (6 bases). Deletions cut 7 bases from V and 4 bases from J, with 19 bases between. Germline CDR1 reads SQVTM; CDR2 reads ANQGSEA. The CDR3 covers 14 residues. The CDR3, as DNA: TGCAGCGCCTCCAGGGGACTCGGCGGCACTGAAGCTTTCTTT. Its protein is CSASRGLGGTEAFF.

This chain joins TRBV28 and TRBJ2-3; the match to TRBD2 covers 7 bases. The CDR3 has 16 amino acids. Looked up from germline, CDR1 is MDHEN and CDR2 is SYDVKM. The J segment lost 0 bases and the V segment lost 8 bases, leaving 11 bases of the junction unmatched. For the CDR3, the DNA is TGTGCCAGCCTCGGTCACGGGCGGGGGAGCACAGATACGCAGTATTTT. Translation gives CASLGHGRGSTDTQYF.

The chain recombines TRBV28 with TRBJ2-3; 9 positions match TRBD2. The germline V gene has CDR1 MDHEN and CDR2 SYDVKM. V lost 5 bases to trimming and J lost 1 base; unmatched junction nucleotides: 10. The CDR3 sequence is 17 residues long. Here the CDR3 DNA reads TGTGCCAGCAGTAGTTACTGGGGACTAGCACGCACAGATACGCAGTATTTT. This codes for CASSSYWGLARTDTQYF.

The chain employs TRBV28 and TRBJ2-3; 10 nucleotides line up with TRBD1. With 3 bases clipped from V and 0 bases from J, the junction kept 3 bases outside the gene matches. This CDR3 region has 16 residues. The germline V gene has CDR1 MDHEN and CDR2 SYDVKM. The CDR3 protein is CASSLDRGISTDTQYF. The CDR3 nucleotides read TGTGCCAGCAGTTTGGACAGGGGGATTAGCACAGATACGCAGTATTTT.